The text below deals with one T cell receptor beta chain. The antigen is not known. These data come from a study of beta chain features in type 1 diabetes. Study information: Similarity in age, gender and cell yields was seen between patients and healthy donors.

Expressed TCRB transcripts were sequenced, since all the RNA that had been isolated was reverse transcribed. Sequencing used immunoSEQ multiplex PCR; TCRdb keeps in-frame clones, though not all of them. The sample lists around 160,000 clones; roughly 48% were seen once. Points from the study as a whole: PCR could preferentially amplify shorter templates, alike in patients and controls. Small HLA sub-analyses could not settle whether HLA shapes TCRB rearrangement.

Trimming took 5 bases from V and 4 from J, leaving 8 bases between them. CDR1 LNHDA and CDR2 SQIVND come from the germline V gene (reference sequence). The CDR3 is 12 residues long. The V gene is TRBV19, the J gene TRBJ1-2; D is unresolved. The TCR sequence derives from a man aged 18-30 years in good health. Sequenced: Tregs from blood. The CDR3 DNA follows: TGTGCCAGTAGTCCCGACTCCTATGGCTACACCTTC. Protein: CASSPDSYGYTF.